These 26 T cell receptor beta chains originate from one sample sequenced in a study of prognosis after radiotherapy for stage I lung cancer. By two-round multiplex PCR, the TCR beta CDR3 was amplified from genomic DNA. The first PCR round targeted every TRBV and TRBJ gene with specific primers. TCRdb processed the multiplex PCR reads anew with MiXCR; each CDR3 protein has one entry. The sample has some 35,000 distinct CDR3 sequences; 30% to 35% are singletons. Sequenced material: PBMCs, taken before or after stereotactic body radiation therapy (not recorded which). The receptor set was obtained from a donor aged 50 or older with non-small cell lung cancer.

In regard to this clonotype: A much larger clone sits a single nucleotide away, making a read error possible. This chain links TRBV7-9 with TRBJ2-1; TRBD2 agrees at 10 bases. The length of the CDR3 is 15 residues. Germline CDR1 and CDR2: SEHNR and FQNEAQ (reference sequence). After removal of 4 bases from V and 10 bases from J, the junction contained 10 bases not matched to a gene. The DNA of the CDR3 is TGTGCCAGCAGCTCTATATTGGTACTAGCGGGAGAGCAGTTCTTC. Encoded protein: CASSSILVLAGEQFF.

Concerning this clonotype: A much more abundant neighbour one base away suggests this may be a read error. The rearrangement links TRBV20-1 to TRBJ2-1; 8 nucleotides line up with TRBD1. CDR3 length: 14 residues. The germline V gene has CDR1 DFQATT and CDR2 SNEGSKA (reference sequence). In DNA, the CDR3 is TGCAGTGCTGGAACCTGGACAGGGCTGCGTGAGCAGTCCTTC. Translated: CSAGTWTGLREQSF.

This clonotype was found many times. The V and J genes are TRBV28 and TRBJ2-1; 8 bases line up with TRBD2. The CDR3 sequence is 15 residues long. V trimming: 5 bases; J trimming: 8 bases; junction bases outside the gene matches: 11. Germline CDR1 MDHEN, CDR2 SYDVKM. CDR3: CASSPTSGGGYEQFF. As DNA, the CDR3 is TGTGCCAGCAGTCCCACTAGCGGTGGGGGCTATGAGCAGTTCTTC.

This clonotype was picked up many times. The V gene is TRBV19, the J gene TRBJ1-4; D uncertain. This CDR3 contains 14 residues. Looked up from germline, CDR1 is LNHDA and CDR2 is SQIVND (reference sequence). With 3 bases removed from V and 2 bases from J, the gap between germline ends came to 7 bases. The CDR3 is CASSMVFTNEKLFF. The CDR3 DNA follows: TGTGCCAGTAGTATGGTTTTTACTAATGAAAAACTGTTTTTT.

This clonotype was seen repeatedly, ten times or more. V usage is TRBV10-3 and J usage is TRBJ2-1; 8 nucleotides line up with TRBD1. Germline values: CDR1 ENHRY, CDR2 SYGVKD. The CDR3 covers 13 residues. The V and J ends lost 7 bases and 5 bases, in that order; junction bases with no gene match: 4. The CDR3 DNA reads as TGTGCCATCACCCCGGGACAGGACAATGAGCAGTTCTTC. Translation gives CAITPGQDNEQFF.

This clonotype was seen ten or more times. The V and J genes are TRBV20-1 and TRBJ2-3; weak D call: TRBD1 (6 bases). V lost 6 bases to trimming and J lost 4 bases, with 11 bases between them. The CDR3 consists of 12 residues. CDR1 and CDR2 (germline): DFQATT, SNEGSKA (reference sequence). Here the CDR3 reads CSARDTADTQYF. DNA for the CDR3: TGCAGTGCCCGGGACACCGCAGATACGCAGTATTTT.

This clonotype appeared many times. This chain links TRBV7-9 with TRBJ2-5, with 8 bases that match TRBD1. Germline CDR1 and CDR2: SEHNR and FQNEAQ (reference sequence). V shed 5 bases and J 4 bases; nucleotides not matched to a gene: 6. This CDR3 comprises 14 residues. The CDR3 loop is CASSPTGAGETQYF. In DNA, the CDR3 is TGTGCCAGCAGCCCGACAGGGGCGGGAGAGACCCAGTACTTC. Drawing the rest from reference TRBV7-9 and TRBJ2-5, the complete variable domain is DTGVSQNPRHKITKRGQNVTFRCDPISEHNRLYWYRQTLGQGPEFLTYFQNEAQLEKSRLLSDRFSAERPKGSFSTLEIQRTEQGDSAMYLCASSPTGAGETQYFGPGTRLLVL.

This clonotype was counted between two and nine times. A much larger clone lies a single base off, so this may be a read error. The V and J genes are TRBV6-5 and TRBJ2-5, with D perhaps given as TRBD1 or TRBD2 (5 bases each). The CDR3 consists of 14 residues. With 1 base removed from V and 7 bases from J, the gap between germline ends came to 13 bases. CDR1 MNHEY and CDR2 SVGAGI come from the germline V gene. The CDR3 region is CASSYFRDPGTQYF. CDR3 DNA sequence: TGTGCCAGCAGTTACTTTCGGGACCCGGGGACCCAGTACTTC.

The chain joins TRBV28 to TRBJ1-2; D ambiguous. CDR3 length: 16 residues. V was trimmed by 1 base and J by 1 base, leaving 13 bases between them. CDR1 and CDR2 (germline): MDHEN, SYDVKM. For the CDR3, the DNA is TGTGCCAGCAGTTTATTGGGCTGGTATGTTAACTATGGCTACACCTTC. This encodes CASSLLGWYVNYGYTF.

Remarks on this clonotype: Its ends do not fully match the called genes, so a read error is possible. The chain links TRBV5-1 to TRBJ2-7; D call uncertain. Germline V gene data show CDR1 as SGHRS and CDR2 as YFSETQ. This CDR3 is 16 amino acids long. The CDR3 loop is CASSLLGVVPSSEQYF. The CDR3 DNA follows: TGCGCCAGCAGCTTGCTTGGCGTGGTCCCGTCCTCCGAGCAGTACTTC.

In its sample, this clonotype was seen many times. This rearrangement joins TRBV20-1 to TRBJ2-6; a weak D match, TRBD2 (6 bases). Germline-derived CDR1 and CDR2 are DFQATT and SNEGSKA (reference sequence). This CDR3 has 16 amino acids. Trimming removed 2 bases at V and 0 bases at J, with 11 bases between. This CDR3 reads CSARSQGGSGANVLTF. The CDR3 DNA reads TGCAGTGCTAGATCCCAGGGAGGCTCTGGGGCCAACGTCCTGACTTTC.

This clonotype has at least ten counts. The chain is built from TRBV24-1 and TRBJ1-2; maybe TRBD1 (5 bases). CDR3 length equals 11 residues. Trimming left V 9 bases short and J 8 bases short, with 12 bases between. Germline-derived CDR1 and CDR2 are KGHDR and SFDVKD. In DNA, the CDR3 is TGTGCCACCTGGGGGATAGGGGGCTACACCTTC. This translates into CATWGIGGYTF.

DNA of the CDR3: TGTGCCAGCAGTTTACCTGGATGGATGGGACAGGGGAAGAAGAACACTGAAGCTTTCTTT. This translates into CASSLPGWMGQGKKNTEAFF. V gene TRBV28 combines with J gene TRBJ1-1; 10 positions agree with TRBD1. The CDR3 is 20 residues long. V trimming: 2 bases; J trimming: 1 base; junction bases outside the gene matches: 16. CDR1 is MDHEN and CDR2 is SYDVKM in the germline V gene.

The rearrangement uses TRBV7-2 and TRBJ1-2; D is unclear. The ends were cut back, 1 base at V and 6 bases at J, with 9 bases in the middle. The CDR3 has 13 residues. The germline V gene has CDR1 SGHTA and CDR2 FQGNSA. The CDR3 DNA reads as TGTGCCAGCAGCTTAGTAAAAATTGATGGCTACACCTTC. This gives the protein CASSLVKIDGYTF.

This clonotype has a count of ten or more. Relative to the germline gene, one junction end is altered; a read error may explain this. The rearrangement joins TRBV5-1 to TRBJ2-7; 8 bases align to TRBD1. Germline lookup yields CDR1 SGHRS and CDR2 YFSETQ. This CDR3 contains 13 residues. CDR3 region: CASSPHGQGDLHF. The DNA for the CDR3 is TGCGCCAGCAGCCCGCATGGACAGGGAGACTTACACTTC. Full variable domain (rest looked up from reference TRBV5-1 and TRBJ2-7): KAGVTQTPRYLIKTRGQQVTLSCSPISGHRSVSWYQQTPGQGLQFLFEYFSETQRNKGNFPGRFSGRQFSNSRSEMNVSTLELGDSALYLCASSPHGQGDLHFGPGTRLTVT.

This clonotype was seen many times. The chain has TRBV18 and TRBJ1-2, with 7 bases identical to TRBD1. The CDR3 has 15 residues. V lost 2 bases and J lost 8; bases outside the gene matches: 11. Germline V gene data show CDR1 as KGHSH and CDR2 as LQKENI. The CDR3 reads CASSPFGQEEKGYTF. The CDR3 coding sequence is TGTGCCAGCTCACCATTCGGACAGGAGGAGAAAGGCTACACCTTC.

With regard to this clonotype: Germline is not matched at one junction end, which may reflect a read error. V usage is TRBV11-3 and J usage is TRBJ2-1; D gene ambiguous. Germline V gene data show CDR1 as SGHNT and CDR2 as YENEEA. The CDR3 loop spans 15 amino acids. The CDR3 region is CASSALGYSYNDQFF. The CDR3 DNA reads as TGTGCCAGCAGCGCGCTGGGTTACTCCTACAATGATCAGTTCTTC.

This clonotype was observed at least ten times. The V gene is TRBV19, the J gene TRBJ1-1, with 10 bases matching TRBD1. Germline lookup yields CDR1 LNHDA and CDR2 SQIVND (reference sequence). Trimming at V came to 4 bases and at J to 0 bases, leaving 5 bases not matched to a gene. The CDR3 consists of 16 residues. The CDR3, as DNA: TGTGCCAGTAGTAGGACAGGGGGATACATGAACACTGAAGCTTTCTTT. Translating gives CASSRTGGYMNTEAFF.

In this sample, this clonotype turned up many times. V and J are TRBV28 and TRBJ2-1, with D unresolved. Trimming shortened V by 3 bases and J by 10 bases, and 10 bases separated the two germline ends. CDR1 is MDHEN, CDR2 SYDVKM, per germline. The CDR3 contains 12 residues. CDR3 sequence reads: CASSLGFREQFF. The CDR3 DNA is TGTGCCAGCAGTTTGGGGTTCAGGGAGCAGTTCTTC.

Remarks on this clonotype: Without the conserved terminal phenylalanine or tryptophan, this CDR3 likely stems from a read error. V gene TRBV18 combines with J gene TRBJ2-7; the match to TRBD1 covers 7 bases. This CDR3 has 16 residues. J was trimmed by 2 bases and V by 5 bases; bases with no gene match: 12. CDR1 is KGHSH and CDR2 is LQKENI in the germline V gene. In nucleotides, the CDR3 is TGTGCCAGCTCATCCCGGGACAGCTATAGTCCCTACGAGCAGTACTCC. It specifies CASSSRDSYSPYEQYS.

This clonotype was counted ten times or more. The chain carries TRBV9 and TRBJ2-7, with D unclear. Germline V gene sequence: CDR1 SGDLS, CDR2 YYNGEE. Trimming stripped 4 bases from V and 2 bases from J, with 13 bases between. There are 14 residues in the CDR3. The CDR3 is CASSPRSRPYEQYF. The CDR3 DNA is TGTGCCAGCAGCCCGAGGAGTAGACCCTACGAGCAGTACTTC.

At least ten counts were recorded for this clonotype. This chain joins TRBV7-8 and TRBJ2-1, with TRBD1 identical over 11 bases. The V gene's germline CDR1 is SGHVS and CDR2 FQNEAQ. The CDR3 sequence is 17 residues long. The V gene end was trimmed by 5 bases and the J gene end by 3 bases; junction bases not matched to a gene: 9. The DNA for the CDR3 is TGTGCCAGCAGCGCCAACCCCGGGACAGGGGGCTACAATGAGCAGTTCTTC. Protein: CASSANPGTGGYNEQFF.

This clonotype was detected ten times or more. The rearrangement links TRBV6-1 to TRBJ2-1; no clear D gene. The germline V and J ends were trimmed by 10 bases and 5 bases, with 15 bases remaining between them. Germline values: CDR1 MNHNS, CDR2 SASEGT. The CDR3 sequence is 13 residues long. In DNA form, the CDR3 reads TGTGCCACCTGGTCGGGCCGGAACAATGAGCAGTTCTTC. Its protein is CATWSGRNNEQFF.

The genes are TRBV20-1 and TRBJ2-3; tentatively, D is TRBD2 (5 bases). The CDR3 totals 14 residues. Germline V gene lookup returns CDR1 DFQATT and CDR2 SNEGSKA (reference sequence). Trimming pared 8 bases from V and 1 base from J, leaving 16 bases between. The CDR3 loop is CSRRAGDGTDTQYF. The CDR3 nucleotides are TGCAGTAGACGGGCGGGCGACGGCACAGATACGCAGTATTTT.

This rearrangement joins TRBV6-1 to TRBJ2-2, with 8 bases identical to TRBD2. The CDR3 consists of 14 residues. The germline gives CDR1 MNHNS, CDR2 SASEGT. Losses at the gene ends were 2 bases for V and 7 bases for J; bases not matched to a gene: 3. The CDR3: CASSETSGIGELFF. As DNA, the CDR3 is TGTGCCAGCAGTGAAACTAGCGGAATCGGGGAGCTGTTTTTT.

Comments on this clonotype: A read error likely explains this, since a far larger clone differs by one base. This chain joins TRBV6-4 and TRBJ2-2, with 8 bases aligning to TRBD2. The CDR3 runs 15 residues. The germline V gene encodes CDR1 MRHNA and CDR2 SNTAGT. The CDR3 loop reads CAISGSGDYTGELFF. CDR3 nucleotides: TGTGCCATCAGTGGTAGCGGGGACTACACCGGGGAGCTGTTTTTT.